The 27 T cell receptor beta chains reported below all come from one sample, sequenced in a study of T cell responses to AZD1222 COVID-19 vaccine. Sequenced by immunoSEQ multiplex PCR; TCRdb stores in-frame clones only, minus some. Of 99,000 or so clones listed, more than 75% are singletons. Specimen: peripheral blood, collected on day 0 of AZD1222 vaccination. Receptors originate from an adult in good health.

Concerning this clone itself: The identical CDR3 is also encoded by other nucleotide sequences in the sample. The chain links TRBV5-4 to TRBJ1-2, with D uncertain. V was pared by 0 bases and J by 2 bases, with 5 bases between. This CDR3 contains 13 residues. The germline V gene has CDR1 SGHNT and CDR2 YYREEE (reference sequence). This chain's CDR3 is CASSLGSNYGYTF. The CDR3 DNA is TGTGCCAGCAGCTTGGGATCAAACTATGGCTACACCTTC.

The V gene is TRBV6-5, the J gene TRBJ1-4, with no clear D. The V gene lost 6 bases and the J gene lost 1 base, with 9 bases spanning the gap. The germline CDR1 and CDR2 sequences are MNHEY and SVGAGI. CDR3 length equals 14 residues. The CDR3 here is CASRNTLTNEKLFF. The CDR3 bases are TGTGCCAGCAGAAACACCTTAACTAATGAAAAACTGTTTTTT.

This clone was counted between two and nine times. This chain uses TRBV5-1 with TRBJ2-3; possibly TRBD2 for D (5 bases). The V gene lost 0 bases and the J gene lost 5 bases, with 13 bases spanning the gap. CDR1 is SGHRS, CDR2 YFSETQ, per germline. CDR3 length: 15 residues. CDR3 region: CASSLVSGRGDTQYF. CDR3 DNA sequence: TGCGCCAGCAGCTTGGTCAGCGGTCGTGGAGATACGCAGTATTTT.

The rearrangement links TRBV4-3 to TRBJ2-1; TRBD2 aligns across 7 bases. Germline CDR1 LGHNA, CDR2 YSLEER. This CDR3 comprises 16 residues. J gave up 1 base and V 3 bases, and 6 bases lay outside the gene matches. CDR3 DNA sequence: TGCGCCAGCAGCCACTTACTAGCGTCTTCCTACAATGAGCAGTTCTTC. Translated, it gives CASSHLLASSYNEQFF.

The chain carries TRBV10-3 and TRBJ2-1, with TRBD2 as a possible D gene (6 bases). CDR3 size: 13 residues. The germline CDR1 and CDR2 sequences are ENHRY and SYGVKD. V lost 8 bases and J lost 6, with 14 bases in between. This CDR3 is CAIALAFGNEQFF. DNA of the CDR3: TGTGCCATCGCCCTAGCGTTTGGCAATGAGCAGTTCTTC.

This clone was seen only once. The V gene is TRBV5-4, the J gene TRBJ2-2; 10 positions agree with TRBD2. The J segment lost 4 bases and the V segment lost 4 bases, leaving 7 bases of the junction unmatched. The CDR3 contains 16 residues. The germline V gene has CDR1 SGHNT and CDR2 YYREEE (reference sequence). The CDR3 sequence is CASSPPSGSLTGELFF. The CDR3 DNA follows: TGTGCCAGCAGCCCCCCTAGCGGGAGCCTCACCGGGGAGCTGTTTTTT. Full variable domain (remainder filled in from reference TRBV5-4 and TRBJ2-2): ETGVTQSPTHLIKTRGQQVTLRCSSQSGHNTVSWYQQALGQGPQFIFQYYREEENGRGNFPPRFSGLQFPNYSSELNVNALELDDSALYLCASSPPSGSLTGELFFGEGSRLTVL.

The genes are TRBV9 and TRBJ2-7; D possibly corresponds to TRBD1 (6 bases). The CDR3 covers 14 residues. V dropped 2 bases and J dropped 9 bases, with 18 bases sitting between them. Per germline, CDR1 SGDLS and CDR2 YYNGEE. CDR3 in DNA: TGTGCCAGCAGCGTGGGAACAGGGCGACAATTGCAGTACTTC. This gives the protein CASSVGTGRQLQYF.

V gene TRBV21-1 combines with J gene TRBJ2-3; TRBD2, the D gene given by the table, was not confirmed from the DNA. TRBV21-1 is a listed pseudogene. CDR3 length equals 19 residues. The CDR3 DNA follows: TGTGCCAGCCCGAGAGAAGGGAGGTCCGACCAATCCCACACAGATACGCAGTATTTT. It translates to CASPREGRSDQSHTDTQYF.

The J gene is TRBJ2-7, the V gene TRBV19, with 14 nucleotides matching TRBD2. Germline values: CDR1 LNHDA, CDR2 SQIVND (reference sequence). The length of the CDR3 is 18 residues. Unmatched junction bases numbered 21, after V lost 10 bases and J lost 7 bases. This CDR3 is CATTRLAGGPGKAREQYF. In DNA, the CDR3 is TGTGCCACTACCCGACTAGCGGGAGGGCCGGGGAAGGCCAGGGAGCAGTACTTC.

The chain combines TRBV6-5 with TRBJ2-5; D not certain. From germline, CDR1 is MNHEY and CDR2 SVGAGI. The CDR3 is 14 amino acids. V lost 0 bases, J lost 4 bases, and 9 bases lay in between. The CDR3 is CASSYSETAETQYF. In DNA form, the CDR3 reads TGTGCCAGCAGTTACTCCGAGACCGCAGAGACCCAGTACTTC.

This chain connects TRBV11-1 to TRBJ2-1; 15 bases map to TRBD2. The V and J ends lost 5 bases and 9 bases, in that order; junction bases with no gene match: 5. CDR3 length: 15 amino acids. Germline CDR1 is SGHAT and CDR2 is FQDESV (reference sequence). CDR3 sequence reads: CASSPGTSGRSEQFF. Here the CDR3 DNA reads TGTGCCAGCAGCCCCGGGACTAGCGGGAGGTCTGAGCAGTTCTTC. The full variable domain, with the rest looked up from reference TRBV11-1 and TRBJ2-1, is EAEVAQSPRYKITEKSQAVAFWCDPISGHATLYWYRQILGQGPELLVQFQDESVVDDSQLPKDRFSAERLKGVDSTLKIQPAELGDSAMYLCASSPGTSGRSEQFFGPGTRLTVL.

The chain combines TRBV6-1 with TRBJ2-7; D perhaps matches TRBD1 (6 bases). The CDR3 length is 13 residues. V was clipped by 2 bases and J by 6 bases, with 11 bases between them. From germline, CDR1 is MNHNS and CDR2 SASEGT. The CDR3 coding sequence is TGTGCCAGCAGTGAACCAGGGGTTCCCGAGCAGTACTTC. This gives the protein CASSEPGVPEQYF.

This clone was recorded a few times. The chain joins TRBV30 to TRBJ2-7, with 7 bases fitting TRBD1. V trimming: 4 bases; J trimming: 12 bases; junction bases outside the gene matches: 9. This CDR3 is built from 11 residues. CDR1 and CDR2 (germline): GTSNPN, SVGIG (reference sequence). DNA of the CDR3: TGTGCCTGGAAAACAGGGGACATGGGGTACTTC. It specifies CAWKTGDMGYF.

This clone was seen a single time. This chain uses TRBV6-5 with TRBJ1-1, with D uncertain. Trimming removed 0 bases from V and 2 bases from J, with 13 bases in between. Germline CDR1 and CDR2: MNHEY and SVGAGI. The CDR3 loop spans 16 amino acids. The DNA for the CDR3 is TGTGCCAGCAGTTACTCAGTCCAGTTCGTTAACACTGAAGCTTTCTTT. Protein sequence: CASSYSVQFVNTEAFF.

The rearrangement joins TRBV5-1 to TRBJ2-1; D is possibly TRBD2 (5 bases). The ends were cut back, 0 bases at V and 4 bases at J, with 11 bases in the middle. Per the germline V gene, CDR1 is SGHRS and CDR2 is YFSETQ. The CDR3 spans 15 residues. CDR3: CASSLADSFYNEQFF. The CDR3 DNA reads as TGCGCCAGCAGCTTGGCGGACTCCTTTTACAATGAGCAGTTCTTC.

Written as DNA, the CDR3 is TGTGCCAGCAGACGGGACACGAACACTGAAGCTTTCTTT. As protein: CASRRDTNTEAFF. This chain connects TRBV7-3 to TRBJ1-1, with TRBD1 as a possible D gene (6 bases). The CDR3 has 13 amino acids. CDR1 is SGHTA and CDR2 is FQGTGA in the germline V gene. Trimming took off 6 bases at V and 1 base at J, with 9 bases between the two ends.

This rearrangement joins TRBV9 to TRBJ1-4, with TRBD1 matching 10 bases. CDR1 and CDR2 from the germline V gene are SGDLS and YYNGEE. The CDR3 contains 16 residues. J gave up 0 bases and V 3 bases, and 2 bases lay outside the gene matches. Here the CDR3 reads CASSDGQGATNEKLFF. The CDR3 nucleotides read TGTGCCAGCAGCGACGGACAGGGGGCAACTAATGAAAAACTGTTTTTT.

There are a few counts of this clone. The rearrangement uses TRBV18 and TRBJ2-1; D gene unclear. Trimming took 2 bases from V and 6 from J, leaving 11 bases between them. The CDR3 has 14 residues. From germline, CDR1 is KGHSH and CDR2 LQKENI. CDR3 sequence reads: CASSPGIAPNEQFF. The CDR3, as DNA: TGTGCCAGCTCACCAGGTATAGCCCCCAATGAGCAGTTCTTC. The full variable domain, with the rest looked up from reference TRBV18 and TRBJ2-1, is NAGVMQNPRHLVRRRGQEARLRCSPMKGHSHVYWYRQLPEEGLKFMVYLQKENIIDESGMPKERFSAEFPKEGPSILRIQQVVRGDSAAYFCASSPGIAPNEQFFGPGTRLTVL.

This sequence joins TRBV11-2 and TRBJ2-7; D is undetermined. The V end lost 5 bases, the J end lost 2 bases, and 10 bases lay between the germline ends. Germline assignment: CDR1 SGHAT and CDR2 FQNNGV. The CDR3 spans 13 residues. For the CDR3, the DNA is TGTGCCAGCAGCCCCGACCTACCCTACGAGCAGTACTTC. It yields the protein CASSPDLPYEQYF. Complete variable domain (other parts from reference TRBV11-2 and TRBJ2-7): EAGVAQSPRYKIIEKRQSVAFWCNPISGHATLYWYQQILGQGPKLLIQFQNNGVVDDSQLPKDRFSAERLKGVDSTLKIQPAKLEDSAVYLCASSPDLPYEQYFGPGTRLTVT.

The rearrangement uses TRBV5-1 and TRBJ2-2; D unclear. The ends were cut back, 5 bases at V and 6 bases at J, with 11 bases in the middle. The CDR3 runs to 13 residues. Germline V gene lookup returns CDR1 SGHRS and CDR2 YFSETQ. The CDR3 protein is CASSPRPAGELFF. CDR3 sequence (DNA): TGCGCCAGCAGTCCCCGGCCGGCCGGGGAGCTGTTTTTT. The whole variable domain, filled in from reference TRBV5-1 and TRBJ2-2, reads KAGVTQTPRYLIKTRGQQVTLSCSPISGHRSVSWYQQTPGQGLQFLFEYFSETQRNKGNFPGRFSGRQFSNSRSEMNVSTLELGDSALYLCASSPRPAGELFFGEGSRLTVL.

The rearrangement links TRBV28 to TRBJ1-5; 10 bases are shared with TRBD1. Germline CDR1 and CDR2: MDHEN and SYDVKM. V lost 2 bases and J lost 4; bases outside the gene matches: 8. This CDR3 spans 17 amino acids. CDR3 sequence (DNA): TGTGCCAGCAGTTTACTAGGGACAGGGGCAGGTAATCAGCCCCAGCATTTT. It specifies CASSLLGTGAGNQPQHF.

The CDR3 loop reads CASSVGRVGYGYTF. The CDR3 DNA reads TGTGCCAGCAGCGTAGGCAGGGTGGGCTATGGCTACACCTTC. The V gene is TRBV9, the J gene TRBJ1-2, with D possibly TRBD1 on 5 matching bases. Germline V gene data show CDR1 as SGDLS and CDR2 as YYNGEE. Between the trimmed V and J ends, which lost 0 bases and 4 bases, there was a span of 10 bases. The CDR3 length is 14 residues. Combining the CDR3 with reference TRBV9 and TRBJ1-2 gives the whole variable domain DSGVTQTPKHLITATGQRVTLRCSPRSGDLSVYWYQQSLDQGLQFLIQYYNGEERAKGNILERFSAQQFPDLHSELNLSSLELGDSALYFCASSVGRVGYGYTFGSGTRLTVV.

V gene TRBV27 combines with J gene TRBJ1-1, with D possibly matching TRBD1 (6 bases). The V and J ends lost 5 bases and 1 base respectively, with 17 bases between them. This CDR3 is 16 amino acids long. Germline V gene data show CDR1 as MNHEY and CDR2 as SMNVEV (reference sequence). The CDR3, as DNA: TGTGCCAGCAGTCCCGTGAGGGGGAGGAGGAACACTGAAGCTTTCTTT. Translation gives CASSPVRGRRNTEAFF.

This clone was counted a few times. The rearrangement joins TRBV27 to TRBJ2-1; 7 positions agree with TRBD2. The CDR3 runs 14 residues. Trimming cost V 6 bases and J 8 bases; bases outside gene matches: 10. CDR1 is MNHEY, CDR2 SMNVEV, per germline (reference sequence). Here the CDR3 reads CASRTIREGYEQFF. In DNA, the CDR3 is TGTGCCAGCAGGACGATCAGGGAGGGCTATGAGCAGTTCTTC.

The V call is TRBV29-1, the J call TRBJ1-1; 9 bases map to TRBD1. With 4 bases clipped from V and 4 bases from J, the junction kept 10 bases outside the gene matches. CDR1 and CDR2 (germline): SQVTM, ANQGSEA. CDR3 length equals 15 residues. For the CDR3, the DNA is TGCAGCGTTGTAGTGGGGACAGGGTCGAGCACTGAAGCTTTCTTT. It yields the protein CSVVVGTGSSTEAFF.

The chain links TRBV11-3 to TRBJ2-5; D possibly corresponds to TRBD1 (6 bases). This CDR3 is 15 amino acids long. The V and J ends lost 6 bases and 5 bases respectively, with 19 bases between them. Looked up from germline, CDR1 is SGHNT and CDR2 is YENEEA. In DNA form, the CDR3 reads TGTGCCAGCAGATCGCGAAACAGGGATAACGAGACCCAGTACTTC. It specifies CASRSRNRDNETQYF.

The gene calls are TRBV3-1 (or the pseudogene TRBV3-2) and TRBJ2-7; D possibly corresponds to TRBD1 (5 bases). The CDR3 extends over 12 amino acids. V was cut by 4 bases and J by 6 bases, with 10 bases left in between. Germline V lookup: CDR1 LGHDT, CDR2 YNNKEL (reference sequence). The CDR3, as DNA: TGTGCCAGCAGCCTGGACATCTCCGAGCAGTACTTC. It codes for CASSLDISEQYF.